This TCR beta chain was recovered during a study of blood T cell repertoires in COVID-19. The CDR3 length is 14 residues. CDR1 and CDR2 from the germline V gene are SNHLY and FYNNEI. V lost 6 bases, J lost 9 bases, and 15 bases lay in between. In the authors' methods: The assay estimated nucleated cells by amplifying reference gene primers. This table comes from immunoSEQ multiplex PCR, and its TCRdb copy is limited to in-frame clones, with some not included. V, J and clone size are taken as reported in that table, and D and trimming were inferred from the DNA itself. The table shows 430,000 or so clones, with approximately 90% occurring only once.

This clonotype was obtained from a man in his late teens or twenties with COVID-19, enrolled during active disease. The V gene is TRBV2, the J gene TRBJ1-6, with D possibly TRBD1 on 6 matching bases. Sequenced: peripheral blood. CDR3 in DNA: TGTGCCAGCAGCCTTGGGACACGAGGTTCACCCCTCCACTTT. It codes for CASSLGTRGSPLHF. Complete variable domain (other parts from reference TRBV2 and TRBJ1-6): EPEVTQTPSHQVTQMGQEVILRCVPISNHLYFYWYRQILGQKVEFLVSFYNNEISEKSEIFDDQFSVERPDGSNFTLKIRSTKLEDSAMYFCASSLGTRGSPLHFGNGTRLTVT.